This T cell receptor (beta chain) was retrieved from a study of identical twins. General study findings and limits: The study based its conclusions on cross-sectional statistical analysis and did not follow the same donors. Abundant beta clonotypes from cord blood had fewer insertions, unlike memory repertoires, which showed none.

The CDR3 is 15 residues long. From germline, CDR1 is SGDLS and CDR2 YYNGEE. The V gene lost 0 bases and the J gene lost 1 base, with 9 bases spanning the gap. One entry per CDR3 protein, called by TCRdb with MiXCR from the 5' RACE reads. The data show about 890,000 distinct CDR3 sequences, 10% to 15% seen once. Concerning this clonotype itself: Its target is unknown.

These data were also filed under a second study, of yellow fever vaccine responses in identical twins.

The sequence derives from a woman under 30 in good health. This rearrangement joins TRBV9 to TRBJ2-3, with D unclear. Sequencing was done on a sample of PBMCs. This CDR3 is CASSVALSRTDTQYF. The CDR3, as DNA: TGTGCCAGCAGCGTAGCTCTATCCCGCACAGATACGCAGTATTTT.